This T cell receptor beta chain was retrieved from a study of blood T cell repertoires in COVID-19. Study-wide background: The samples span acute and convalescent COVID-19 from the United States, Italy and Spain.

TCRdb's table, derived via immunoSEQ multiplex PCR, lists solely in-frame clones and lacks some. The repertoire holds around 220,000 clones, with about 86% as singletons. Source material: peripheral blood. This receptor was identified in a woman aged 45-59 years with acute or convalescent COVID-19.

The DNA of the CDR3 is TGTGCCAGCAGCTTAGGCGCGACAGGGCGAAGGACTGAAGCTTTCTTT. Translating it yields CASSLGATGRRTEAFF. The rearrangement uses TRBV7-6 and TRBJ1-1; 7 bases map to TRBD1. The CDR3 is 16 amino acids. The J segment lost 5 bases and the V segment lost 1 base, leaving 10 bases of the junction unmatched. Germline loops: CDR1 SGHVS, CDR2 FNYEAQ.